Below are 7 T cell receptor beta chains sequenced from a single sample in a study of CD8 T cells in Susac syndrome. cDNA came from approximately 0.5 to 1 ug RNA primed by random hexamers. Each CDR3 protein gets one entry after TCRdb re-called the immunoSEQ multiplex PCR reads with MiXCR. The sample lists a few hundred thousand distinct CDR3 sequences, just under 95% occurring once. The specimen sequenced was CD4+ T cells from PBMCs. The receptor source for this set is a human donor with multiple sclerosis.

V is TRBV6-5 and J is TRBJ1-1; perhaps TRBD1 as D (5 bases). Germline lookup yields CDR1 MNHEY and CDR2 SVGAGI. V was clipped by 5 bases and J by 11 bases, with 15 bases between them. The CDR3 consists of 12 residues. CDR3 coding DNA: TGTGCCAGCAGTCCCATGGGGCTGCGGGCTTTCTTT. Amino acids: CASSPMGLRAFF.

The chain couples TRBV12-3 or TRBV12-4 to TRBJ2-3, with TRBD2 matching over 9 bases. The CDR3 extends over 16 amino acids. J lost 0 bases, V lost 3 bases, and 4 bases had no gene match. For the CDR3, the DNA is TGTGCCAGCAGTTTTCGACTAGCGGTTAGCACAGATACGCAGTATTTT. Its translation is CASSFRLAVSTDTQYF.

The chain recombines TRBV19 with TRBJ2-2; perhaps D is TRBD1 or TRBD2 (5 bases each). Between the trimmed V and J ends, which lost 9 bases and 1 base, there was a span of 15 bases. CDR1 is LNHDA, CDR2 SQIVND, per germline (reference sequence). The CDR3 covers 15 residues. CDR3 protein: CASGVGAMNTGELFF. CDR3 DNA: TGTGCCAGCGGGGTCGGGGCCATGAACACCGGGGAGCTGTTTTTT.

V gene TRBV15 combines with J gene TRBJ2-2; D not certain. V lost 1 base and J lost 0, with 3 bases in between. In germline, CDR1 is LNHNV, CDR2 YYDKDF (reference sequence). The CDR3 consists of 14 residues. In DNA form, the CDR3 reads TGTGCCACCAGCAGAGGATCGAACACCGGGGAGCTGTTTTTT. As protein: CATSRGSNTGELFF.

V and J are TRBV3-1 and TRBJ1-5; D might be TRBD1 (6 bases). The V and J ends lost 0 bases and 3 bases respectively, with 9 bases between them. This CDR3 spans 15 amino acids. The germline V gene has CDR1 LGHDT and CDR2 YNNKEL (reference sequence). Here the CDR3 reads CASSQDTGTNQPQHF. CDR3 nucleotides: TGTGCCAGCAGCCAAGATACAGGGACCAATCAGCCCCAGCATTTT.

V is TRBV24-1 and J is TRBJ2-4; D is perhaps TRBD1 or TRBD2 (5 bases each). The V gene's germline CDR1 is KGHDR and CDR2 SFDVKD. Trimming pared 6 bases from V and 4 bases from J, leaving 15 bases between. The CDR3 is 15 residues long. The CDR3: CATSRMGVEKNIQYF. Here the CDR3 DNA reads TGTGCCACCAGTCGAATGGGGGTGGAAAAAAACATTCAGTACTTC.

This chain joins TRBV24-1 and TRBJ1-2; TRBD1 aligns across 7 bases. The CDR3 length is 14 residues. Germline CDR1 reads KGHDR; CDR2 reads SFDVKD. J was trimmed by 2 bases and V by 3 bases; bases with no gene match: 2. CDR3 protein: CATSDQGQNYGYTF. CDR3 bases: TGTGCCACCAGTGATCAGGGACAGAACTATGGCTACACCTTC.